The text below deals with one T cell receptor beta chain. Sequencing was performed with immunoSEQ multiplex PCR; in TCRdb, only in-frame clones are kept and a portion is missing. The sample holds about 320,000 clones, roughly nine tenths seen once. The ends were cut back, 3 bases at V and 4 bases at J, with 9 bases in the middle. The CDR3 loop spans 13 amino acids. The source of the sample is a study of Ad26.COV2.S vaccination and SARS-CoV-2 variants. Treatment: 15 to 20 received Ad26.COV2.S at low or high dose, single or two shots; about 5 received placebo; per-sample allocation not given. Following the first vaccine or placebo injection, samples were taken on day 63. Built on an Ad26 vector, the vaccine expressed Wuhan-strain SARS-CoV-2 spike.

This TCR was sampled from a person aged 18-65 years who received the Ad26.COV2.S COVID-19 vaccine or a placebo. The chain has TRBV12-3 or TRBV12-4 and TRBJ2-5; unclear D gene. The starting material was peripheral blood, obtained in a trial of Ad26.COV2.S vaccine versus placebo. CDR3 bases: TGTGCCAGCAGTTTGGGCCCCTTAGAGACCCAGTACTTC. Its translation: CASSLGPLETQYF.